These T cell receptor beta chains were read from a single sample in a study of cytomegalovirus exposure and HLA in healthy donors. Clones were read by immunoSEQ multiplex PCR, and TCRdb kept only the in-frame ones, dropping some. This table holds about 190,000 clones, 75% to 90% found once. Sequenced input: PBMCs. These receptors all stem from a man aged 25-45 years in good health and CMV-seronegative. Both conserved end residues are part of each CDR3. D genes are given only for firm matches.

d_call,j_call,v_call,cdr3_aa,cdr3_nt
TRBD1,TRBJ2-2,TRBV14,CASSHRDRPRELFF,TGTGCCAGCAGCCACAGGGACAGACCCCGGGAGCTGTTTTTT
NA,TRBJ2-3,TRBV11-1,CASTIDRIHTDTQYF,TGTGCCAGCACCATAGACAGGATCCACACAGATACGCAGTATTTT
TRBD1,TRBJ2-7,TRBV7-2,CASTLTGINEQYF,TGTGCCAGCACTCTGACAGGGATCAACGAGCAGTACTTC
TRBD1,TRBJ2-7,TRBV7-2,CASSLAPTDGTGFYEQYF,TGTGCCAGCAGCTTAGCGCCGACTGACGGGACAGGGTTCTACGAGCAGTACTTC
NA,TRBJ2-2,TRBV27,CASNLRGWNTGELFF,TGTGCCAGCAACCTCCGGGGGTGGAACACCGGGGAGCTGTTTTTT
TRBD1,TRBJ2-5,TRBV7-9,CASSFVRSRDRARETQYF,TGTGCCAGCAGCTTTGTGAGGAGCCGGGACAGGGCGAGAGAGACCCAGTACTTC
NA,TRBJ1-2,TRBV6-1,CASREQDVTGGYTF,TGTGCCAGCAGGGAACAGGATGTTACTGGTGGCTACACCTTC
NA,TRBJ2-2,TRBV6-1,CASRTTGTGELFF,TGTGCCAGCAGGACGACAGGAACCGGGGAGCTGTTTTTT
TRBD1,TRBJ2-7,TRBV6-5,CASGTVRGEQYF,TGTGCCAGCGGGACAGTACGGGGCGAGCAGTACTTC
TRBD1,TRBJ2-7,TRBV5-1,CASSGDRGPYEQYF,TGCGCCAGCAGCGGGGACAGGGGCCCCTACGAGCAGTACTTC
NA,TRBJ2-7,TRBV19,CASSSASASSYEQYF,TGTGCCAGTAGTTCCGCTAGCGCCAGCTCCTACGAGCAGTACTTC
TRBD2,TRBJ2-1,TRBV5-6,CASSSFRTRSSYNEQFF,TGTGCCAGCAGCTCCTTTCGGACTAGAAGCTCCTACAATGAGCAGTTCTTC
NA,TRBJ2-7,TRBV27,CASSFRGTGYEQYF,TGTGCCAGCAGTTTCCGTGGTACCGGCTACGAGCAGTACTTC